Detailed here is one T cell receptor (beta chain). Its antigen is unidentified. This entry belongs to a study of shared clonotypes between healthy human individuals. Study-level points and caveats: Clonotypes which were not shared had lower generation probabilities than clonotypes that all four donors shared.

Within Nashville, Tennessee resided all donors, each a Caucasian adult. The CD4+ fraction was divided into a CD45RA+ naive subset and a CD45RA-negative memory subset. This CDR3 is built from 17 residues. Germline CDR1 and CDR2: MDHEN and SYDVKM. Trimming took 5 bases from V and 4 from J; bases not matched to a gene: 15. Sequencing was performed with immunoSEQ multiplex PCR; in TCRdb, only in-frame clones are kept and a portion is missing. The sample lists roughly 2.6 million clones, around 94% seen once, with roughly 0.13% in the top ten. The chain combines TRBV28 with TRBJ1-2, with 8 bases lining up with TRBD1. The clonotype was recovered from a man in his late teens or twenties in good health. Sequencing was performed on naive CD4+ T cells sorted from blood. Regarding subset: CD45RA+ positively selected. CDR3 sequence (DNA): TGTGCCAGCAGTCTCAGGACAGGGAGGGATATGGCCTATGGCTACACCTTC. It encodes CASSLRTGRDMAYGYTF.